This T cell receptor (beta chain) was recovered during a study of CD8 T cells in Susac syndrome. Trimming left V 5 bases short and J 6 bases short, with 16 bases between. The CDR3 is 14 amino acids. Germline CDR1 reads MDHEN; CDR2 reads SYDVKM. About 0.5 to 1 ug RNA was reverse transcribed with random hexamers. MiXCR was run by TCRdb on the immunoSEQ multiplex PCR reads, yielding one entry per CDR3 protein. The sample lists 130,000 to 150,000 distinct CDR3 sequences, roughly 94% occurring once. The chain has TRBV28 and TRBJ1-2; D gene unclear. Sequencing input: CD4+ T cells from PBMCs. The sequence was collected from a human donor in good health. In nucleotides, the CDR3 is TGTGCCAGCAGTCCAATTGGAAGGCAGGATGGCTACACCTTC. This sequence encodes CASSPIGRQDGYTF.